The clone carrying this TCR beta chain was observed a handful of times. J gave up 3 bases and V 0 bases, and 3 bases lay outside the gene matches. The germline V gene encodes CDR1 GTSNPN and CDR2 SVGIG (reference sequence). The CDR3 is 15 residues long. Using its own MiXCR run on the RT-PCR reads, TCRdb lists one record per CDR3 protein. This sample has fewer than 250,000 distinct CDR3 sequences, with 12% to 15% found just once. This specimen belongs to a study of patients and donors after allogeneic stem cell transplantation. The V call is TRBV30, the J call TRBJ2-3; 10 bases agree with TRBD2. The TCR was taken from a human donor who was either an allogeneic HSCT recipient or a stem cell or donor lymphocyte infusion donor (not recorded which). It is not recorded whose cells these are; they may come from a transplant donor. The sample was blood, either unsorted or a sorted T cell fraction (not recorded which). This CDR3 reads CAWSVLAGPTDTQYF. In DNA form, the CDR3 reads TGTGCCTGGAGTGTACTAGCGGGGCCGACAGATACGCAGTATTTT.